This T cell receptor beta chain was sequenced in a study of T cell changes during pregnancy in multiple sclerosis. V trimming: 5 bases; J trimming: 0 bases; junction bases outside the gene matches: 6. The CDR3 sequence is 15 residues long. Germline assignment: CDR1 MDHEN and CDR2 SYDVKM. Libraries were prepared by immunoSEQ multiplex PCR; TCRdb keeps only in-frame clonotypes and omits some of them. The sample has roughly 80,000 clones; approximately 92% are singletons. This specimen was peripheral blood, taken in the first trimester of pregnancy. This TCR derives from a female donor with multiple sclerosis, enrolled in a pregnancy study. This chain uses TRBV28 with TRBJ2-7; 8 nucleotides align to TRBD1. CDR3 sequence reads: CASSQTGAGSYEQYF. Here the CDR3 DNA reads TGTGCCAGCAGTCAGACAGGGGCGGGCTCCTACGAGCAGTACTTC.